Shown below are 28 T cell receptor beta chains from a single sample sequenced in a study of blood T cells in healthy people across ages. A second PCR of 7 to 11 cycles used a sample-barcoded 5' primer and a J-beta primer mix. TCRdb called the 5' RACE reads again in MiXCR, with one record for every CDR3 protein. The sample has about 1.4 million distinct CDR3 sequences, approximately 59% seen once. Sample: blood. The receptor set was obtained from a man aged 18 to 30 in good health.

The chain couples TRBV7-2 to TRBJ2-1, with 13 bases matching TRBD2. The closer fit of TRBJ2-7 to the DNA end suggests the J call may be wrong. CDR1 SGHTA and CDR2 FQGNSA come from the germline V gene. The CDR3 contains 18 residues. CDR3 region: CASSSLGLAGSSYNEQYF. For the CDR3, the DNA is TGTGCCAGCAGCTCGTTGGGACTAGCGGGGTCCTCCTACAATGAGCAGTACTTC.

This clonotype was counted only a few times. CDR3 nucleotides: TGTGCCAGCAGCTTTTGGGATACACCCCTCCACTTT. Protein: CASSFWDTPLHF. This sequence joins TRBV7-8 and TRBJ1-6; D is unresolved. Per germline, CDR1 SGHVS and CDR2 FQNEAQ. The V end was cut by 3 bases, the J end by 11 bases, with 8 bases between. The CDR3 covers 12 residues.

This clonotype was detected ten times or more. This sequence joins TRBV27 and TRBJ2-5, with 10 bases identical to TRBD1. The end of the DNA aligns better with TRBJ2-7, so the J call may be wrong. The CDR3 is 15 residues long. CDR1 and CDR2 from the germline V gene are MNHEY and SMNVEV (reference sequence). The DNA of the CDR3 is TGTGCCAGCAGTTTATCAGGGACAGGGGTTTACGAGCAGTACTTC. Encoded protein: CASSLSGTGVYEQYF.

The CDR3 is CASRPFLPRFKDGYTF. As DNA, the CDR3 is TGTGCCAGCAGACCCTTCCTACCCAGGTTCAAGGATGGCTACACCTTC. This sequence joins TRBV27 and TRBJ1-2; no definite D call. This CDR3 has 16 residues. Germline lookup yields CDR1 MNHEY and CDR2 SMNVEV (reference sequence). Trimming took 6 bases from V and 6 from J, leaving 23 bases between them.

The CDR3 DNA reads as TGCGCCAGCAGCCAAGATCTTCACAGCACAGATACGCAGTATTTT. Protein: CASSQDLHSTDTQYF. The chain joins TRBV4-1 to TRBJ2-3; D is uncertain. Germline V gene data show CDR1 as MGHRA and CDR2 as YSYEKL. Between the trimmed V and J ends, which lost 0 bases and 0 bases, there was a span of 7 bases. This CDR3 spans 15 amino acids.

The chain employs TRBV5-1 and TRBJ2-5, with 8 bases identical to TRBD1. CDR1 is SGHRS and CDR2 is YFSETQ in the germline V gene. The CDR3 covers 15 residues. V lost 3 bases to trimming and J lost 11 bases; unmatched junction nucleotides: 15. In DNA form, the CDR3 reads TGCGCCAGCAGCTCACGGACAGGGAGGCAAAATGAGCAGTACTTC. It is translated as CASSSRTGRQNEQYF.

The V call is TRBV12-3 or TRBV12-4, the J call TRBJ2-5, with a tentative D call TRBD2 (6 bases). V lost 5 bases to trimming and J lost 5 bases, with 15 bases between them. This CDR3 contains 14 residues. Here the CDR3 DNA reads TGTGCCAGCAGTCCGGGACTCGTTGGTGAGACCCAGTACTTC. Translating it yields CASSPGLVGETQYF.

The chain recombines TRBV5-1 with TRBJ2-5; 7 bases line up with TRBD1. The CDR3 totals 17 residues. V lost 0 bases to trimming and J lost 4 bases; unmatched junction nucleotides: 12. The germline CDR1 and CDR2 sequences are SGHRS and YFSETQ. This CDR3 is CASSLGQGTYLGETQYF. CDR3 nucleotides: TGCGCCAGCAGCTTGGGACAGGGCACCTACTTAGGAGAGACCCAGTACTTC.

CDR3 loop: CSASPVGGSSYEQYF. Here the CDR3 DNA reads TGCAGTGCTAGTCCCGTTGGCGGGAGTTCCTACGAGCAGTACTTC. The V and J genes are TRBV20-1 and TRBJ2-7; 7 bases line up with TRBD2. V trimming: 3 bases; J trimming: 1 base; junction bases outside the gene matches: 9. Germline V gene sequence: CDR1 DFQATT, CDR2 SNEGSKA (reference sequence). The CDR3 sequence is 15 residues long.

The rearrangement links TRBV28 to TRBJ2-7; D is perhaps TRBD2 (5 bases). V lost 7 bases and J lost 5, with 15 bases in between. This CDR3 contains 13 residues. Germline loops: CDR1 MDHEN, CDR2 SYDVKM. This chain's CDR3 is CASIRPGFNEQYF. In DNA form, the CDR3 reads TGTGCCAGCATCCGACCGGGGTTCAACGAGCAGTACTTC.

The chain has TRBV6-6 and TRBJ1-1; 9 bases are a match to TRBD1. The CDR3 runs to 15 residues. The V gene's germline CDR1 is MNHNY and CDR2 SVGAGI (reference sequence). After removal of 5 bases from V and 3 bases from J, the junction contained 7 bases not matched to a gene. Here the CDR3 reads CASSQLDRGHTEAFF. CDR3 DNA: TGTGCCAGCAGTCAGCTGGACAGGGGTCACACTGAAGCTTTCTTT.

The chain is built from TRBV7-2 and TRBJ2-4; 7 bases agree with TRBD1. Matching the DNA end better, TRBJ2-7 makes the J call doubtful. Germline CDR1 is SGHTA and CDR2 is FQGNSA. The CDR3 consists of 15 residues. The CDR3 here is CASSPEGAGYYEQYF. DNA of the CDR3: TGTGCCAGCAGCCCTGAGGGGGCGGGTTACTACGAGCAGTACTTC.

The chain couples TRBV20-1 to TRBJ1-2; 9 positions agree with TRBD1. The V segment lost 0 bases and the J segment 2 bases; nucleotides outside the gene matches: 4. Germline CDR1 reads DFQATT; CDR2 reads SNEGSKA (reference sequence). The CDR3 is 15 residues long. The CDR3 DNA reads as TGCAGTGCTAGAGATCCGGGACAGGGCAACTATGGCTACACCTTC. Protein product: CSARDPGQGNYGYTF.

This clonotype was counted at least ten times. CDR3 in amino acids: CASSASGANVLTF. CDR3 nucleotide sequence: TGTGCCAGCAGTGCCTCTGGGGCCAACGTCCTGACTTTC. This chain joins TRBV12-3 or TRBV12-4 and TRBJ2-6; D not certain. V lost 5 bases to trimming and J lost 0 bases, with 2 bases between them. The CDR3 spans 13 residues.

This rearrangement joins TRBV7-6 to TRBJ2-1; weak D call: TRBD1 (5 bases). Matching the DNA end better, TRBJ2-7 makes the J call doubtful. The CDR3 contains 12 residues. Germline V gene lookup returns CDR1 SGHVS and CDR2 FNYEAQ. CDR3 loop: CASRPDRGEQYF. The CDR3 DNA follows: TGTGCCAGCAGACCCGACAGAGGCGAGCAGTACTTC.

The chain recombines TRBV20-1 with TRBJ1-1; D perhaps matches TRBD1 (5 bases). V gave up 0 bases and J gave up 7 bases, with 15 bases separating them. Germline CDR1 DFQATT, CDR2 SNEGSKA (reference sequence). The CDR3 spans 14 residues. The CDR3 nucleotides read TGCAGTGCTAGAGATCAGGGCTGGGGGAATGAAGCTTTCTTT. As protein: CSARDQGWGNEAFF.

The chain links TRBV6-5 to TRBJ2-7; 9 nucleotides agree with TRBD1. Germline assignment: CDR1 MNHEY and CDR2 SVGAGI. The CDR3 is 14 amino acids. Trimming removed 6 bases from V and 4 bases from J; junction bases left unmatched: 7. This chain's CDR3 is CASRKPGQGYEQYF. In DNA form, the CDR3 reads TGTGCCAGCAGAAAACCGGGACAGGGATACGAGCAGTACTTC.

This clonotype was seen a few times. The rearrangement links TRBV11-2 to TRBJ2-4; possibly TRBD1 for D (5 bases). The J call may be mistaken, given a closer DNA end match to TRBJ2-7. Germline V gene data show CDR1 as SGHAT and CDR2 as FQNNGV. The CDR3 spans 14 residues. In DNA form, the CDR3 reads TGTGCCAGCAGTTTCACAGGAGCTACCTACGAGCAGTACTTC. This sequence encodes CASSFTGATYEQYF.

There are many counts of this clonotype. The chain recombines TRBV6-2 or TRBV6-3 with TRBJ2-1; 9 bases align to TRBD2. V lost 9 bases, J lost 3 bases, and 6 bases stayed unmatched. The CDR3 runs 14 residues. Germline V gives CDR1 MNHEY, CDR2 SVGEGT. CDR3 coding DNA: TGTGCCAGTGCCGCTAGCGGGGTCTACAATGAGCAGTTCTTC. It encodes CASAASGVYNEQFF.

The rearrangement joins TRBV7-8 to TRBJ1-2; possible D gene TRBD1, 5 bases. CDR3 length: 17 residues. V lost 3 bases, J lost 2 bases, and 19 bases lay in between. Per germline, CDR1 SGHVS and CDR2 FQNEAQ. The CDR3 here is CASSFPGTDEINYGYTF. The CDR3 DNA follows: TGTGCCAGCAGCTTTCCCGGGACTGATGAAATCAACTATGGCTACACCTTC.

The J gene is TRBJ2-7, the V gene TRBV20-1; 11 bases are a match to TRBD2. Germline V lookup: CDR1 DFQATT, CDR2 SNEGSKA (reference sequence). The ends lost 3 bases at V and 7 bases at J; junction bases unmatched: 8. The CDR3 sequence is 14 residues long. The CDR3 protein is CSASDSGRASEQYF. The CDR3, as DNA: TGCAGTGCTAGTGATAGCGGGAGGGCTAGTGAGCAGTACTTC.

The rearrangement uses TRBV5-1 and TRBJ1-2; 9 bases line up with TRBD1. The length of the CDR3 is 17 residues. Germline lookup yields CDR1 SGHRS and CDR2 YFSETQ. V lost 0 bases, J lost 0 bases, and 6 bases stayed unmatched. The CDR3 is CASSLAGGTGTNYGYTF. The CDR3 DNA reads TGCGCCAGCAGCTTGGCCGGGGGGACAGGGACTAACTATGGCTACACCTTC.

This clonotype appeared a few times. V is TRBV2 and J is TRBJ2-5; D may be TRBD1 (6 bases). The V and J ends lost 9 bases and 1 base respectively, with 9 bases between them. The CDR3 has 12 residues. Germline V CDR1 and CDR2: SNHLY, FYNNEI. For the CDR3, the DNA is TGTGCCAGTCACAGGGCCCAAGAGACCCAGTACTTC. Residues: CASHRAQETQYF.

The rearrangement links TRBV29-1 to TRBJ2-7, with 9 bases identical to TRBD2. CDR3 length equals 16 residues. CDR1 and CDR2 (germline): SQVTM, ANQGSEA. V lost 4 bases to trimming and J lost 0 bases; unmatched junction nucleotides: 10. CDR3 sequence reads: CSVGVRGRGISYEQYF. Here the CDR3 DNA reads TGCAGCGTTGGGGTCCGCGGGAGGGGTATCTCCTACGAGCAGTACTTC.

The chain links TRBV5-1 to TRBJ2-7, with a possible D match to TRBD1 (5 bases). This CDR3 region has 16 residues. Germline V gene data show CDR1 as SGHRS and CDR2 as YFSETQ. Trimming stripped 0 bases from V and 3 bases from J, with 16 bases between. The CDR3 region has the DNA TGCGCCAGCAGCTTGGATTCCTACAGGCTCGACTACGAGCAGTACTTC. Protein product: CASSLDSYRLDYEQYF.

Concerning this clonotype itself: The junction does not match germline at one end; this may be a read error. V and J are TRBV30 and TRBJ2-5, with D perhaps being TRBD1 or TRBD2 (7 bases each). CDR1 is GTSNPN, CDR2 SVGIG, per germline (reference sequence). The CDR3 length is 13 residues. CDR3 DNA sequence: TGTGCCTGCTCGACAGGGAGGGCAGAGACCCTGTACTTC. It specifies CACSTGRAETLYF.

The sample holds a few counts of this clonotype. The junction differs from germline at one of its ends, possibly a read error. The chain carries TRBV7-2 and TRBJ2-4; TRBD2 matches 11 bases. CDR1 is SGHTA, CDR2 FQGNSA, per germline. The CDR3 totals 15 residues. The CDR3 bases are TGTGCCAGCAGTTTAGCGGGGGGGGGAAGAAACATTCAGTACTTC. Its translation: CASSLAGGGRNIQYF.

This clonotype was detected only a few times. The chain is built from TRBV4-1 and TRBJ2-7; a weak D match, TRBD1 (5 bases). Germline CDR1 reads MGHRA; CDR2 reads YSYEKL. Trimming removed 2 bases from V and 5 bases from J, with 13 bases in between. The CDR3 spans 14 residues. CDR3 DNA: TGCGCCAGCAGCCAATCGGGCAGGGTGAACGAGCAGTACTTC. It is translated as CASSQSGRVNEQYF.